This passage covers 20 T cell receptor beta chains from one sample sequenced in a study of HIV-infected patients and healthy controls. TCRdb called the 5' RACE reads again in MiXCR, with one record for every CDR3 protein. Here the sample spans tens of thousands of distinct CDR3 sequences, approximately 16% being singletons. Sequenced: CD4+ T cells from blood. All receptors derive from a human donor in good health.

This clonotype has at least ten counts. V usage is TRBV6-6 and J usage is TRBJ1-2; 8 nucleotides agree with TRBD1. J lost 3 bases, V lost 2 bases, and 2 bases had no gene match. The germline gives CDR1 MNHNY, CDR2 SVGAGI (reference sequence). The CDR3 is made up of 14 amino acids. The CDR3 region is CASSYKGQDYGYTF. The CDR3 DNA reads as TGTGCCAGCAGTTACAAGGGACAGGACTATGGCTACACCTTC.

This clonotype was counted many times. This chain links TRBV5-8 with TRBJ2-1; 8 positions match TRBD1. The CDR3 loop spans 15 amino acids. The V and J ends lost 4 bases and 4 bases, in that order; junction bases with no gene match: 7. Per germline, CDR1 SGHTS and CDR2 YDEGEE. CDR3 loop: CASSLDRGGYNEQFF. The CDR3 bases are TGTGCCAGCAGCCTAGACAGGGGAGGATACAATGAGCAGTTCTTC. Complete variable domain (other parts from reference TRBV5-8 and TRBJ2-1): EAGVTQSPTHLIKTRGQQATLRCSPISGHTSVYWYQQALGLGLQFLLWYDEGEERNRGNFPPRFSGRQFPNYSSELNVNALELEDSALYLCASSLDRGGYNEQFFGPGTRLTVL.

The table lists this clonotype with a few counts. This chain connects TRBV2 to TRBJ2-3; D is perhaps TRBD1 (6 bases). The length of the CDR3 is 16 residues. The germline gives CDR1 SNHLY, CDR2 FYNNEI. V gave up 8 bases and J gave up 4 bases, with 22 bases separating them. The CDR3 bases are TGTGCCAGCCTCTCGGCCCTCCTGTCAGGGGCAGATACGCAGTATTTT. This sequence encodes CASLSALLSGADTQYF.

Only a few counts were recorded for this clonotype. The rearrangement uses TRBV14 and TRBJ2-3; TRBD1 agrees at 7 bases. Germline V gives CDR1 SGHDN, CDR2 FVKESK. The CDR3 runs 14 residues. The junction had 5 bases not matched to a gene; V was cut back by 5 bases and J by 3 bases. DNA of the CDR3: TGTGCCAGCAGCAATAACAGGGGAACAGATACGCAGTATTTT. Translated: CASSNNRGTDTQYF.

The chain has TRBV3-1 and TRBJ1-2; D remains unclear. The CDR3 totals 13 residues. V gave up 2 bases and J gave up 8 bases, with 12 bases separating them. From germline, CDR1 is LGHDT and CDR2 YNNKEL (reference sequence). The CDR3 DNA sequence: TGTGCCAGCAGCCAATATGAGGGTGACGGCTACACCTTC. This encodes CASSQYEGDGYTF.

This chain joins TRBV29-1 and TRBJ1-4, with D hard to call. The V and J ends lost 2 bases and 10 bases respectively, with 14 bases between them. Per germline, CDR1 SQVTM and CDR2 ANQGSEA. The CDR3 extends over 13 amino acids. The DNA of the CDR3 is TGCAGCGTTGAACACGACTCGGGAAGAAAACTGTTTTTT. Translation gives CSVEHDSGRKLFF.

This clonotype was recorded a few times. The chain combines TRBV5-4 with TRBJ2-4, with D unresolved. In germline, CDR1 is SGHNT, CDR2 YYREEE (reference sequence). The CDR3 has 15 residues. The germline V and J ends were trimmed by 4 bases and 4 bases, with 15 bases remaining between them. The chain's CDR3 is CASSPDDKLKNIQYF. CDR3 nucleotides: TGTGCCAGCAGCCCGGACGATAAGCTAAAAAACATTCAGTACTTC.

This clonotype was observed at least ten times. The chain couples TRBV10-3 to TRBJ2-7; D unresolved. V lost 8 bases to trimming and J lost 0 bases, with 5 bases between them. CDR3 length: 11 residues. Germline loops: CDR1 ENHRY, CDR2 SYGVKD. CDR3 DNA: TGTGCCATCGCGAGCTCCTACGAGCAGTACTTC. It specifies CAIASSYEQYF.

The chain carries TRBV6-2 or TRBV6-3 and TRBJ2-1; the match to TRBD1 covers 10 bases. V shed 2 bases, J shed 4 bases, and the junction held 5 bases outside the gene matches. This CDR3 is built from 16 residues. Germline V gives CDR1 MNHEY, CDR2 SVGEGT. The CDR3, as DNA: TGTGCCAGCAGTTACAGGGGGACAGGGGTTTACAATGAGCAGTTCTTC. As protein: CASSYRGTGVYNEQFF.

A few counts support this clonotype. V and J are TRBV7-2 and TRBJ1-5, with 8 bases lining up with TRBD1. CDR1 is SGHTA and CDR2 is FQGNSA in the germline V gene. The CDR3 has 15 residues. The ends lost 5 bases at V and 4 bases at J; junction bases unmatched: 7. For the CDR3, the DNA is TGTGCCAGCAGCGCATTCGGACAGGGTAATCAGCCCCAGCATTTT. It specifies CASSAFGQGNQPQHF.

V usage is TRBV18 and J usage is TRBJ1-1, with D unresolved. The germline V gene encodes CDR1 KGHSH and CDR2 LQKENI. The CDR3 is 13 amino acids. Trimming removed 6 bases from V and 0 bases from J, with 8 bases in between. The CDR3 is CASSSDMNTEAFF. The CDR3 DNA sequence: TGTGCCAGCTCCTCCGACATGAACACTGAAGCTTTCTTT.

This clonotype was picked up a small number of times. The CDR3 DNA sequence: TGTGCCAGCAGTTTACGGTCAGGGATTGGAGATACGCAGTATTTT. It translates to CASSLRSGIGDTQYF. This chain uses TRBV12-3 or TRBV12-4 with TRBJ2-3; possibly TRBD1 for D (5 bases). The ends were cut back, 2 bases at V and 5 bases at J, with 14 bases in the middle. The CDR3 is 15 amino acids.

V is TRBV29-1 and J is TRBJ2-7; weak D call: TRBD2 (6 bases). The CDR3 runs to 14 residues. Germline CDR1 reads SQVTM; CDR2 reads ANQGSEA. The V and J ends lost 8 bases and 2 bases respectively, with 19 bases between them. CDR3: CSHGGSGPAYEQYF. The CDR3 DNA is TGCAGCCATGGAGGTAGCGGCCCGGCCTACGAGCAGTACTTC.

The chain couples TRBV5-1 to TRBJ2-3; D is unclear. Germline-derived CDR1 and CDR2 are SGHRS and YFSETQ. V was cut by 3 bases and J by 0 bases, with 5 bases left in between. The CDR3 loop spans 13 amino acids. The CDR3 DNA sequence: TGCGCCAGCAGCTACTCTAGCACAGATACGCAGTATTTT. Translating gives CASSYSSTDTQYF. Full variable domain (rest looked up from reference TRBV5-1 and TRBJ2-3): KAGVTQTPRYLIKTRGQQVTLSCSPISGHRSVSWYQQTPGQGLQFLFEYFSETQRNKGNFPGRFSGRQFSNSRSEMNVSTLELGDSALYLCASSYSSTDTQYFGPGTRLTVL.

Only a few counts were recorded for this clonotype. The chain couples TRBV28 to TRBJ2-7, with 8 bases lining up with TRBD1. Germline loops: CDR1 MDHEN, CDR2 SYDVKM. CDR3 size: 14 residues. The V and J ends lost 8 bases and 1 base, in that order; junction bases with no gene match: 7. The CDR3 DNA reads as TGTGCCAGCGCGGGCAGGGGGCAATCCTACGAGCAGTACTTC. Translated, it gives CASAGRGQSYEQYF. Variable domain in full (rest from reference TRBV28 and TRBJ2-7): DVKVTQSSRYLVKRTGEKVFLECVQDMDHENMFWYRQDPGLGLRLIYFSYDVKMKEKGDIPEGYSVSREKKERFSLILESASTNQTSMYLCASAGRGQSYEQYFGPGTRLTVT.

The table lists this clonotype with a few counts. The chain joins TRBV23-1 to TRBJ1-5, with 7 bases lining up with TRBD1. TRBV23-1 is assigned to the ORF class and has an uncertain function. The CDR3 has 15 amino acids. Trimming at V came to 3 bases and at J to 4 bases, leaving 6 bases not matched to a gene. The CDR3, as DNA: TGCGCCAGCAGTCAGCTTCGACAGGGTAATCAGCCCCAGCATTTT. Translated: CASSQLRQGNQPQHF.

This clonotype was seen a few times. V and J are TRBV18 and TRBJ2-5; no reliable D call. Germline CDR1 and CDR2: KGHSH and LQKENI. The CDR3 consists of 15 residues. V was pared by 6 bases and J by 5 bases, with 19 bases between. CDR3 sequence reads: CASSPPGVVAETQYF. DNA for the CDR3: TGTGCCAGCTCCCCGCCCGGCGTGGTGGCGGAGACCCAGTACTTC.

The sample holds a few counts of this clonotype. The rearrangement uses TRBV6-5 and TRBJ1-4, with D perhaps TRBD1 (5 bases). With 0 bases removed from V and 7 bases from J, the gap between germline ends came to 12 bases. Germline-derived CDR1 and CDR2 are MNHEY and SVGAGI. The CDR3 is made up of 15 amino acids. The CDR3 nucleotides are TGTGCCAGCAGTTACTCGAGCAGGGCAATTGAAAAACTGTTTTTT. This sequence encodes CASSYSSRAIEKLFF.

The gene calls are TRBV11-2 and TRBJ2-1; D is undetermined. The CDR3 consists of 11 residues. V was cut by 5 bases and J by 9 bases, with 8 bases left in between. The germline CDR1 and CDR2 sequences are SGHAT and FQNNGV. CDR3 nucleotide sequence: TGTGCCAGCAGCCAGAAAATTGAGCAGTTCTTC. This sequence encodes CASSQKIEQFF.

This clonotype was counted only a few times. The chain recombines TRBV13 with TRBJ2-7, with D perhaps assigned TRBD1 or TRBD2 (5 bases each). V lost 0 bases and J 1 base, leaving 13 bases between the germline ends. The CDR3 runs 16 residues. Germline V gene lookup returns CDR1 PRHDT and CDR2 FYEKMQ (reference sequence). CDR3 DNA sequence: TGTGCCAGCAGCTTAGGGGGTCCAGGGAGTTCCTACGAGCAGTACTTC. Protein: CASSLGGPGSSYEQYF.